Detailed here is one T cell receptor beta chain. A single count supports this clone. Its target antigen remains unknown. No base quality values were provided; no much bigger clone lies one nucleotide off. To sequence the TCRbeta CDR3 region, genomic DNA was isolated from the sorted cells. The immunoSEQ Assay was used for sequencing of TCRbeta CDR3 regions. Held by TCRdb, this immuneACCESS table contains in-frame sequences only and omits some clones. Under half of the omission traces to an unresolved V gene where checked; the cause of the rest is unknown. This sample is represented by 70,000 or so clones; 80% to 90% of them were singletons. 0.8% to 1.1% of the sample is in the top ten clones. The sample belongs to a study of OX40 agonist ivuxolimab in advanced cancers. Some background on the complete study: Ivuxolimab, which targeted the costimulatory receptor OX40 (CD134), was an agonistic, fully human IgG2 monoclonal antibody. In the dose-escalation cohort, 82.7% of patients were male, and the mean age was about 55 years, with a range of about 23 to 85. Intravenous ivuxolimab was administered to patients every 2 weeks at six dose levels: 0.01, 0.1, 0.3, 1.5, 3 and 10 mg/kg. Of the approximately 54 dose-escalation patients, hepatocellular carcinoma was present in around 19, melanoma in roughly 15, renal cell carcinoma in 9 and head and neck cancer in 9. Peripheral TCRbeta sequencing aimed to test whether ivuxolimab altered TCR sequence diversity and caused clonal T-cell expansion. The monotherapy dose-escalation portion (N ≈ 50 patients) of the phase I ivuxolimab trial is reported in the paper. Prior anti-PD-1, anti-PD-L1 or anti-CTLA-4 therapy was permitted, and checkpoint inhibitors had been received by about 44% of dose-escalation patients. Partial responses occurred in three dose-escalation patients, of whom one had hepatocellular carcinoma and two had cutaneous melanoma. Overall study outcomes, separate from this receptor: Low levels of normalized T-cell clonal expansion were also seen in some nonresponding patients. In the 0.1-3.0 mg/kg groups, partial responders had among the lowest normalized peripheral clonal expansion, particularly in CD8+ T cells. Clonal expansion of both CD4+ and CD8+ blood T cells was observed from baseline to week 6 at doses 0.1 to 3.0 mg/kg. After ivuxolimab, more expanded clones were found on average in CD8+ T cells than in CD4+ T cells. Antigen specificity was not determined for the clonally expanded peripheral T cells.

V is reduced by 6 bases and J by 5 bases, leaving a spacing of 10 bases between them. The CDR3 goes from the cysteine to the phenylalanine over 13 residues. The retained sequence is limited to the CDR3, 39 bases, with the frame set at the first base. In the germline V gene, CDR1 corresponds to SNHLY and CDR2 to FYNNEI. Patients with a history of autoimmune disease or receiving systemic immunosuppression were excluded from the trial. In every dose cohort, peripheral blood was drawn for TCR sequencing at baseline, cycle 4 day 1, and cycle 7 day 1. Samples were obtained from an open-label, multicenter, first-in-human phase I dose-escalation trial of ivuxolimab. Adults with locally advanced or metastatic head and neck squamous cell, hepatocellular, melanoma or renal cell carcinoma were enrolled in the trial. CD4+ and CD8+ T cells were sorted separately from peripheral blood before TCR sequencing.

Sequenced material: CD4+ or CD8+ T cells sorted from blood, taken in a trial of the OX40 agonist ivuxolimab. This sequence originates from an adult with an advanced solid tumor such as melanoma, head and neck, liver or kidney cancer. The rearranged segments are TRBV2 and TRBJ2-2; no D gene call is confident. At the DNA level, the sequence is TGTGCCAGCAGGGGATTAGGAACCGGGGAGCTGTTTTTT. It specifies CASRGLGTGELFF.